This is a list of T cell receptor beta chains from one sample in a study of T cells in Graves' hyperthyroidism and ophthalmopathy. TCRdb re-called the multiplex PCR reads through MiXCR, storing one row per CDR3 protein. Among 530,000 or so distinct CDR3 sequences listed, around 46% were seen once. Sequenced input: peripheral blood or thyroid tissue (not recorded which). Receptors originate from a woman aged 18 to 35 with Graves' hyperthyroidism. CDR3s include the opening cysteine and the closing phenylalanine or tryptophan. A D gene is named only where the DNA matches it firmly. Expanded clones are given a class, and other clones once, few, many or no size at all.

v_call,j_call,clone_size,d_call,cdr3_nt,cdr3_aa
TRBV19,TRBJ2-3,-,TRBD2,TGTGCCAGTAGTACGGGGACTAGACGAGTAGAAATCACAGATACGCAGTATTTT,CASSTGTRRVEITDTQYF
TRBV28,TRBJ1-1,-,TRBD1,TGTGCCAGCAGTGGACAGGAGAAGGGGACTGAAGCTTTCTTT,CASSGQEKGTEAFF
TRBV6-5,TRBJ1-5,-,TRBD1,TGTGCCAGCAGTTACTCGACAGGGTTTGCCAATCAGCCCCAGCATTTT,CASSYSTGFANQPQHF
TRBV11-2,TRBJ1-5,-,-,TGTGCCAGCAGCTTAGATTTAGGGAGGGGCAATCAGCCCCAGCATTTT,CASSLDLGRGNQPQHF
TRBV5-1,TRBJ2-5,many,-,TGCGCCAGCAGCGAGGGACCTACCACCCTGTACTTC,CASSEGPTTLYF
TRBV7-9,TRBJ2-5,-,TRBD2,TGTGCCAGCAGCTCGTGGACTAGCGGGAGTGAGACCCAGTACTTC,CASSSWTSGSETQYF
TRBV11-1,TRBJ2-1,-,-,TGTGCCAGCAGTTCCGGGACACCCTCCTACAATGAGCAGTTCTTC,CASSSGTPSYNEQFF
TRBV24-1,TRBJ1-4,many,-,TGTGCCACCAGTGGATCAACTAATGAAAAACTGTTTTTT,CATSGSTNEKLFF
TRBV20-1,TRBJ1-2,once,-,TGCAGTGCTAGAGCGGGGGGCAGGTCCACTAACTATGGCTACACCTTC,CSARAGGRSTNYGYTF
TRBV2,TRBJ1-2,-,-,TGTGCCAGCAGTGATGGACTAGCGGAAAGCCAAGGAGGCTACACCTTC,CASSDGLAESQGGYTF
TRBV5-1,TRBJ2-7,many,TRBD1,TGCGCCAGCAGCTGGGGGACAGGGGAGTACGAGCAGTACTTC,CASSWGTGEYEQYF
TRBV10-3,TRBJ1-1,-,TRBD1,TGTGCCACGTCCCGGGACAGGGGCTCTGAAGCTTTCTTT,CATSRDRGSEAFF
TRBV2,TRBJ1-5,many,-,TGTGCCAGCAGTCCGACAAGGACGAATCAGCCCCAGCATTTT,CASSPTRTNQPQHF
TRBV29-1,TRBJ1-5,-,-,TGCAGCACACGCTGGGGGGGCAATGAGCATTTT,CSTRWGGNEHF
TRBV19,TRBJ1-5,many,-,TGTGCCAGTATAGGACGCCGGGACGGCAATCAGCCCCAGCATTTT,CASIGRRDGNQPQHF
TRBV6-1,TRBJ1-2,-,-,TGTGCCAGCGTGGCATTGGCCGACTATGGCTACACCTTC,CASVALADYGYTF
TRBV28,TRBJ2-7,-,-,TGTGCCAGCATAGCGAAGGGGCGCAGAAACGAGCAGTACTTC,CASIAKGRRNEQYF
TRBV7-6,TRBJ2-7,many,-,TGTGCCAGCAGCTTAGGTGGAGGGAACTCCTACGAGCAGTACTTC,CASSLGGGNSYEQYF
TRBV7-9,TRBJ1-1,-,TRBD1,TGTGCCAGCACAAAAGACCCGGGACAGGGAAAGATGGAAGCTTTCTTT,CASTKDPGQGKMEAFF
TRBV6-1,TRBJ1-1,once,TRBD1,TGTGCCGGACGTCGGCGGACAGGTCGGGCGAACACTGAAGCTTTCTTT,CAGRRRTGRANTEAFF
TRBV2,TRBJ2-7,-,-,TGTGCCAGCATGGGGCAGGGGTTCTGGCAGTACTTC,CASMGQGFWQYF
TRBV9,TRBJ1-2,-,TRBD1,TGTGCCAGCAGCCTTGGGCAGGGGGGTTTATATGGCTACACCTTC,CASSLGQGGLYGYTF
TRBV4-2,TRBJ2-6,-,TRBD1,TGTGCCAGCAGCCAAGAGGGACAGGGGAACACTGGGGCCAACGTCCTGACTTTC,CASSQEGQGNTGANVLTF
TRBV7-9,TRBJ1-1,-,-,TGTGCCAGCAGCTTACCCCGGACAGAGGTCCGGGTAGGCACTGAAGCTTTCTTT,CASSLPRTEVRVGTEAFF
TRBV20-1,TRBJ1-1,many,-,TGCAGTGCTAGGCCCTCGGAAGGGCTGAACACTGAAGCTTTCTTT,CSARPSEGLNTEAFF
TRBV6-6,TRBJ1-1,many,-,TGTGCCAGCAGTTACCTTTCGAGCATGAACACTGAAGCTTTCTTT,CASSYLSSMNTEAFF
TRBV14,TRBJ2-7,many,TRBD1,TGTGCCAGCAGCCAGGGGACAGGGCACTACGAGCAGTACTTC,CASSQGTGHYEQYF
TRBV2,TRBJ2-3,few,TRBD2,TGTGCCAGCACCAGGGCGGGAGCTACAGATACGCAGTATTTT,CASTRAGATDTQYF
TRBV10-1,TRBJ2-6,-,-,TGCGCCAGCAGTGAGGGCGACAACGTCCTGACTTTC,CASSEGDNVLTF
TRBV20-1,TRBJ2-1,-,-,TGCAGTGCTAGACATACCCCAATTTTGTTCTTC,CSARHTPILFF
TRBV10-2,TRBJ1-4,-,TRBD1,TGTGCCAGCAGTCGGGACAGGGGGCGGAAACTGTTTTTT,CASSRDRGRKLFF
TRBV20-1,TRBJ2-2,many,TRBD2,TGCAGTGCTAAGACTAGCGGGAATTCTGACGGGGAGCTGTTTTTT,CSAKTSGNSDGELFF
TRBV24-1,TRBJ1-1,many,-,TGTGCCACCAGTGAGGGGCAGGGAGCGTGGGACACTGAAGCTTTCTTT,CATSEGQGAWDTEAFF
TRBV20-1,TRBJ1-2,-,TRBD1,TGCAGCGACAGGGGGGGGGGATCGGACGGCTACACCTTC,CSDRGGGSDGYTF
TRBV20-1,TRBJ2-5,many,TRBD2,TGCAGTGCTAGAGATAAGCTAGCGGGGATAGCCCAAGAGACCCAGTACTTC,CSARDKLAGIAQETQYF
TRBV4-2,TRBJ2-7,many,-,TGTGCCGGCTCCCGGGACCGCGCCTACGAGCAGTACTTC,CAGSRDRAYEQYF
TRBV29-1,TRBJ1-1,-,-,TGCAGCTTGGACTTAACTGAAGCTTTCTTT,CSLDLTEAFF
TRBV7-2,TRBJ2-5,-,-,TGTGCCAGCAGCCCGTGGGCGGGGGAGACCCAGTACTTC,CASSPWAGETQYF
TRBV6-4,TRBJ1-3,many,-,TGTGCCAGCAGTGACTCGGCAGACTCTGGAAACACCATATATTTT,CASSDSADSGNTIYF
TRBV4-3,TRBJ1-2,many,-,TGCGCCAGCAGCCACTACAGGAGTAACTATGGCTACACCTTC,CASSHYRSNYGYTF
TRBV7-9,TRBJ2-1,-,-,TGTGCCAGCGCCCGACCGGAGGGCGGATATGAGCAGTTCTTC,CASARPEGGYEQFF
TRBV19,TRBJ1-3,many,-,TGTGCCAGTAGCAGTATCAGCTACGCCGACTCTGGAAACACCATATATTTT,CASSSISYADSGNTIYF
TRBV20-1,TRBJ2-7,many,-,TGCAGTGCTAGCGCTGGGGACCGCGACTACGAGCAGTACTTC,CSASAGDRDYEQYF
TRBV12-3/TRBV12-4,TRBJ2-5,many,TRBD2,TGTGCCAGCAGCCCGGGGGCAACTAGCGGGAGATGGGAGACCCAGTACTTC,CASSPGATSGRWETQYF
TRBV19,TRBJ1-2,-,TRBD1,TGTGCCAGTAAACGGGACAGGGGGCTTGCTGGCTACACCTTC,CASKRDRGLAGYTF
TRBV10-3,TRBJ2-3,-,-,TGTGCCATCAGTGAGTCGGATGCGACCGCGGATACGCAGTATTTT,CAISESDATADTQYF
TRBV20-1,TRBJ2-2,few,-,TGCAGTGCTAGAGTGGGTATATCGAACACCGGGGAGCTGTTTTTT,CSARVGISNTGELFF
TRBV29-1,TRBJ1-5,-,TRBD1,TGCAGCGCTAGACAGGGTTCTTGGCCCCAGCATTTT,CSARQGSWPQHF
TRBV7-6,TRBJ2-7,-,TRBD2,TGTGCCAGCAGCTTGAGGTCTAGCGGGATTTACGAGCAGTACTTC,CASSLRSSGIYEQYF
TRBV7-4,TRBJ1-5,-,TRBD1,TGTGCCAGCTCTCCTAGGACAGGGGAACATCAGCCCCAGCATTTT,CASSPRTGEHQPQHF